Listed below are T cell receptor beta chains from one sample, sequenced in a study of T cell changes during pregnancy in multiple sclerosis. Sequencing used immunoSEQ multiplex PCR; TCRdb keeps in-frame clones, though not all of them. There are approximately 90,000 clones in the sample; 91% occur only once, and under 2% lies in the top ten. Sample: peripheral blood, taken after pregnancy. These receptors all stem from a female donor in good health, enrolled as a control in a pregnancy study. Both conserved end residues are part of each CDR3. D genes are given only for firm matches. Rows may omit the clone size; those that give it use once, few, many or a size class.

cdr3_length	clone_size	d_call	v_call	j_call	cdr3_aa	cdr3_nt
15	.	.	TRBV6-5	TRBJ2-2	CASSYSIEGTGELFF	TGTGCCAGCAGTTACTCGATAGAGGGTACCGGGGAGCTGTTTTTT
14	.	.	TRBV7-2	TRBJ2-3	CASSLEGDTDTQYF	TGTGCCAGCAGCTTAGAGGGGGACACAGATACGCAGTATTTT
13	few	TRBD1	TRBV12-5	TRBJ1-1	CASGSGQDYEAFF	TGTGCTAGTGGTTCCGGACAGGACTATGAAGCTTTCTTT
12	.	.	TRBV7-9	TRBJ2-1	CASRGLRNEQFF	TGTGCCAGCCGTGGACTCCGTAATGAGCAGTTCTTC
19	.	TRBD1	TRBV7-2	TRBJ1-1	CASSLRGGTGANFGTEAFF	TGTGCCAGCAGCTTAAGGGGGGGGACAGGGGCGAATTTTGGCACTGAAGCTTTCTTT
13	.	TRBD2	TRBV6-4	TRBJ2-1	CASSSGEYNEQFF	TGTGCCAGCAGTAGCGGGGAATACAATGAGCAGTTCTTC
16	.	.	TRBV6-6	TRBJ1-2	CASSPNAEGQHYGYTF	TGTGCCAGCAGTCCCAATGCCGAGGGCCAGCACTATGGCTACACCTTC
14	.	TRBD2	TRBV7-9	TRBJ2-5	CASSKAGGKETQYF	TGTGCCAGCAGCAAAGCGGGGGGAAAAGAGACCCAGTACTTC
16	.	TRBD2	TRBV5-5	TRBJ2-1	CASSLGRASGGNEQFF	TGTGCCAGCAGCTTGGGTCGGGCTAGCGGAGGCAATGAGCAGTTCTTC
15	.	.	TRBV4-1	TRBJ2-3	CASSQGHSFRDTQYF	TGCGCCAGCAGCCAAGGTCACAGTTTTAGGGATACGCAGTATTTT
14	.	TRBD1	TRBV4-2	TRBJ1-4	CASSYRDSNEKLFF	TGTGCCAGCAGCTACAGGGACAGTAATGAAAAACTGTTTTTT
15	.	.	TRBV6-6	TRBJ1-1	CASSYRGQLNTEAFF	TGTGCCAGCAGTTACCGCGGACAGTTGAACACTGAAGCTTTCTTT
12	.	.	TRBV29-1	TRBJ2-1	CSSGASYNEQFF	TGCAGCAGTGGGGCCTCCTACAATGAGCAGTTCTTC
14	.	.	TRBV2	TRBJ2-6	CASRTGSGANVLTF	TGTGCCAGCAGAACAGGGTCTGGGGCCAACGTCCTGACTTTC
13	.	.	TRBV19	TRBJ1-1	CASRVNRGTEAFF	TGTGCCAGTAGGGTCAATAGAGGGACTGAAGCTTTCTTT
16	.	TRBD2	TRBV9	TRBJ2-1	CASSVDPRTSGGEQFF	TGTGCCAGCAGCGTAGACCCCAGGACCTCCGGGGGGGAGCAGTTCTTC
16	.	TRBD1	TRBV19	TRBJ2-2	CASKGSAGGLTGELFF	TGTGCCAGTAAGGGGTCGGCAGGGGGTTTAACCGGGGAGCTGTTTTTT
14	.	.	TRBV6-6	TRBJ2-3	CASSLVGVRDTQYF	TGTGCCAGCAGTCTCGTAGGGGTTAGAGATACGCAGTATTTT
14	.	.	TRBV4-3	TRBJ1-5	CASSPSGGNQPQHF	TGCGCCAGCAGCCCCTCCGGAGGCAATCAGCCCCAGCATTTT
12	few	.	TRBV2	TRBJ1-1	CASKLGDTEAFF	TGTGCCAGCAAGCTTGGAGACACTGAAGCTTTCTTT
14	.	.	TRBV6-5	TRBJ1-4	CASRKLPLNEKLFF	TGTGCCAGCAGGAAGCTCCCACTTAATGAAAAACTGTTTTTT
14	once	TRBD1	TRBV19	TRBJ1-2	CASSRGTANYGYTF	TGTGCCAGTAGCCGCGGGACAGCCAACTATGGCTACACCTTC
18	.	TRBD2	TRBV2	TRBJ2-7	CASRGQLAGGMSSYEQYF	TGTGCCAGCAGGGGACAACTAGCGGGGGGGATGAGTTCCTACGAGCAGTACTTC
12	.	.	TRBV5-4	TRBJ2-2	CATRGDTGELFF	TGTGCCACCCGGGGAGACACCGGGGAGCTGTTTTTT
15	.	TRBD1	TRBV23-1	TRBJ1-5	CASSRYRGGNQPQHF	TGCGCCAGCAGTCGATACAGGGGCGGCAATCAGCCCCAGCATTTT
17	once	.	TRBV5-1	TRBJ2-3	CASSLFVGGASTDTQYF	TGCGCCAGCAGCTTGTTCGTGGGGGGGGCTAGCACAGATACGCAGTATTTT
14	.	.	TRBV7-8	TRBJ1-1	CASSPRVVNTEAFF	TGTGCCAGCAGCCCCCGTGTCGTTAACACTGAAGCTTTCTTT
17	.	TRBD2	TRBV27	TRBJ2-3	CASSFPGLPSNTDTQYF	TGTGCCAGCAGTTTCCCGGGACTACCCTCTAACACAGATACGCAGTATTTT
17	.	.	TRBV19	TRBJ2-2	CASSSLWGPRNTGELFF	TGTGCCAGTAGCTCCCTTTGGGGGCCGAGGAACACCGGGGAGCTGTTTTTT
16	.	.	TRBV4-1	TRBJ1-1	CASSQAGFGVNTEAFF	TGCGCCAGCAGCCAAGCGGGGTTCGGGGTGAACACTGAAGCTTTCTTT
14	.	TRBD2	TRBV12-5	TRBJ2-1	CASALTRGGHEQFF	TGTGCTAGTGCTCTCACTCGGGGGGGCCATGAGCAGTTCTTC
14	once	TRBD1	TRBV4-3	TRBJ2-3	CASSRDRVTDTQYF	TGCGCCAGCAGTCGGGACAGGGTCACAGATACGCAGTATTTT
14	.	.	TRBV9	TRBJ2-1	CASSRGWVYNEQFF	TGTGCCAGCAGTCGAGGCTGGGTCTACAATGAGCAGTTCTTC
18	.	.	TRBV19	TRBJ2-1	CASSIDFPLSGNLNEQFF	TGTGCCAGTAGTATAGATTTCCCCCTATCAGGAAATCTCAATGAGCAGTTCTTC
15	.	.	TRBV28	TRBJ2-1	CASSSTETHVDEQFF	TGTGCCAGCAGTTCCACAGAGACACACGTGGATGAGCAGTTCTTC
13	few	.	TRBV27	TRBJ2-5	CASRGHLQETQYF	TGTGCCAGCAGGGGACACCTACAAGAGACCCAGTACTTC
14	.	TRBD1	TRBV6-1	TRBJ1-5	CASRAGTGNQPQHF	TGTGCCAGCAGGGCCGGGACAGGGAATCAGCCCCAGCATTTT
17	.	.	TRBV7-9	TRBJ1-6	CATHRQDILSSGSPLHF	TGTGCCACCCACCGACAGGACATATTATCCTCTGGTTCACCCCTCCACTTT
11	.	.	TRBV20-1	TRBJ2-5	CSARVQETQYF	TGCAGTGCTAGAGTACAAGAGACCCAGTACTTC
14	.	.	TRBV7-2	TRBJ1-5	CASRPGRENQPQHF	TGTGCCAGCAGACCGGGACGGGAGAATCAGCCCCAGCATTTT
14	.	TRBD2	TRBV2	TRBJ2-7	CASSPAGGPYEQYF	TGTGCCAGCAGTCCCGCGGGGGGGCCCTACGAGCAGTACTTC
15	.	.	TRBV4-3	TRBJ2-3	CASSQGGLGGDTQYF	TGCGCCAGCAGCCAAGGGGGGCTAGGCGGGGATACGCAGTATTTT
13	.	.	TRBV28	TRBJ2-7	CASRRGLSYEQYF	TGTGCCAGCAGGAGGGGGTTGTCCTACGAGCAGTACTTC